The 17 T cell receptor beta chains reported below all come from one sample, sequenced in a study of sequential checkpoint blockade in melanoma. The repertoire was sequenced with immunoSEQ multiplex PCR; TCRdb's copy has only in-frame clones and lacks some. The repertoire has approximately 12,000 clones, approximately 62% of them found once; the top ten carry about 20%. As to treatment: randomized to nivolumab then ipilimumab (arm A) or the reverse (arm B). The sequencing here drew on CD8+ T cells sorted from blood (inferred from file names), taken from a patient given nivolumab and ipilimumab in sequence. These receptors came from a human donor with melanoma.

The chain carries TRBV5-8 and TRBJ2-7, with 9 bases identical to TRBD1. Germline CDR1 reads SGHTS; CDR2 reads YDEGEE. Losses at the gene ends were 6 bases for V and 0 bases for J; bases not matched to a gene: 4. The CDR3 consists of 14 residues. This CDR3 reads CASIQDRGSYEQYF. Here the CDR3 DNA reads TGTGCCAGCATTCAGGACAGGGGCTCCTACGAGCAGTACTTC.

This clone was picked up a small number of times. The chain joins TRBV5-8 to TRBJ2-5; 7 positions match TRBD1. The DNA end favors TRBJ2-7, so the J call may be wrong. The CDR3 has 12 residues. CDR1 SGHTS and CDR2 YDEGEE come from the germline V gene. CDR3 sequence: CASRQGSYEQYF. The CDR3 DNA reads TGTGCCAGCAGACAGGGGTCCTACGAGCAGTACTTC.

This chain joins TRBV28 and TRBJ2-5, with 7 positions matching TRBD1. The germline gives CDR1 MDHEN, CDR2 SYDVKM. Losses at the gene ends were 7 bases for V and 2 bases for J; bases not matched to a gene: 7. This CDR3 contains 14 residues. The DNA of the CDR3 is TGTGCCAGCATCCTTCACAGGGGACAAGAGACCCAGTACTTC. Its protein product is CASILHRGQETQYF.

The V and J genes are TRBV6-5 and TRBJ2-1; D is unclear. This CDR3 is 10 amino acids long. Germline values: CDR1 MNHEY, CDR2 SVGAGI. Between the trimmed V and J ends, which lost 6 bases and 5 bases, there was a span of 2 bases. DNA for the CDR3: TGTGCCAGCAGCGACAATGAGCAGTTCTTC. It yields the protein CASSDNEQFF.

The chain carries TRBV5-1 and TRBJ2-5, with 8 bases identical to TRBD1. Gene TRBJ2-7 matches the end of the DNA better, so the J call may be wrong. The length of the CDR3 is 13 residues. CDR1 is SGHRS and CDR2 is YFSETQ in the germline V gene. The DNA of the CDR3 is TGCGCCAGCAACGGACAGGGTCGCTACGAGCAGTACTTC. The encoded protein is CASNGQGRYEQYF.

J is TRBJ2-7 and V is TRBV15; 8 positions match TRBD1. The ends lost 3 bases at V and 2 bases at J; junction bases unmatched: 9. The CDR3 is made up of 16 amino acids. Per germline, CDR1 LNHNV and CDR2 YYDKDF (reference sequence). The CDR3 loop reads CATSSPGGYGTYEQYF. Here the CDR3 DNA reads TGTGCCACCAGCAGCCCAGGGGGCTATGGGACCTACGAGCAGTACTTC.

The chain combines TRBV4-1 with TRBJ2-5; D might be TRBD2 (5 bases). Germline CDR1 is MGHRA and CDR2 is YSYEKL. V was shortened by 0 bases and J by 5 bases, with 13 bases between the two germline ends. The CDR3 covers 15 residues. The CDR3 DNA reads as TGCGCCAGCAGCCAAGATTGGACTGCCCGGGAGACCCAGTACTTC. Translating it yields CASSQDWTARETQYF.

Only a few counts were recorded for this clone. The V and J genes are TRBV28 and TRBJ2-1; the match to TRBD1 covers 8 bases. Germline V gene data show CDR1 as MDHEN and CDR2 as SYDVKM. The CDR3 runs 16 residues. V dropped 6 bases and J dropped 6; count of bases not matched to a gene: 13. The CDR3 here is CASRPPGARGLNEQFF. Written as DNA, the CDR3 is TGTGCCAGCAGACCCCCGGGGGCCAGGGGGCTCAATGAGCAGTTCTTC.

V and J are TRBV6-1 and TRBJ2-3; 11 bases map to TRBD2. This CDR3 region has 16 residues. Germline loops: CDR1 MNHNS, CDR2 SASEGT. V gave up 4 bases and J gave up 2 bases; unmatched junction bases: 5. Here the CDR3 DNA reads TGTGCCAGCAGTGCGACTAGCGGGGCGTACACAGATACGCAGTATTTT. This sequence encodes CASSATSGAYTDTQYF.

This chain uses TRBV13 with TRBJ1-1; D is uncertain. In germline, CDR1 is PRHDT, CDR2 FYEKMQ (reference sequence). This CDR3 contains 12 residues. V lost 3 bases and J lost 1, with 3 bases in between. The CDR3 DNA follows: TGTGCCAGCAGCTTTAGGAACACTGAAGCTTTCTTT. Protein: CASSFRNTEAFF.

V is TRBV19 and J is TRBJ2-7, with D unresolved. CDR1 is LNHDA and CDR2 is SQIVND in the germline V gene (reference sequence). The V gene lost 3 bases and the J gene lost 4 bases, with 10 bases spanning the gap. The CDR3 contains 13 residues. The CDR3 DNA sequence: TGTGCCAGTAGTATTCGTCTAGGATACGAGCAGTACTTC. It specifies CASSIRLGYEQYF.

The chain combines TRBV9 with TRBJ2-7; D may be TRBD2 (7 bases). The germline V gene has CDR1 SGDLS and CDR2 YYNGEE. This CDR3 is built from 15 residues. The V end was cut by 0 bases, the J end by 2 bases, with 12 bases between. The CDR3: CASSVEGGDAYEQYF. CDR3 DNA sequence: TGTGCCAGCAGCGTAGAGGGGGGGGATGCCTACGAGCAGTACTTC.

As concerns this clone: The junction and the germline gene differ at one end; a read error may be behind it. The same CDR3 also results from other DNA sequences found in this sample. The gene calls are TRBV6-1 and TRBJ1-5; tentative D call: TRBD1 (5 bases). The germline V gene encodes CDR1 MNHNS and CDR2 SASEGT. The CDR3 is 15 amino acids. This chain's CDR3 is CASSEATVSNQPQHF. Written as DNA, the CDR3 is TGTGCCAGCAGTGAGGCGACAGTTAGCAATCAGCCCCAACATTTT.

The chain couples TRBV5-6 to TRBJ2-1; no definite D call. This CDR3 region has 14 residues. Trimming took 2 bases from V and 4 from J, leaving 10 bases between them. CDR1 is SGHDT and CDR2 is YYEEEE in the germline V gene. The CDR3 spells CASSFLASYNEQFF. The CDR3 DNA reads as TGTGCCAGCAGCTTTTTGGCTTCATACAATGAGCAGTTCTTC.

The rearrangement links TRBV7-2 to TRBJ1-3; D may be TRBD1 (5 bases). Trimming shortened V by 5 bases and J by 3 bases, and 14 bases separated the two germline ends. Germline CDR1 SGHTA, CDR2 FQGNSA. The CDR3 runs to 15 residues. The CDR3 protein is CASSAGTGGGNTIYF. The CDR3 DNA reads TGTGCCAGCAGCGCCGGGACGGGAGGTGGAAACACCATATATTTT.

This clone was counted at least ten times. At one of its ends the junction is not consistent with the germline gene, which may arise from a read error. The chain joins TRBV7-2 to TRBJ2-7, with D possibly matching TRBD1 (5 bases). Germline values: CDR1 SGHTA, CDR2 FQGNSA. The length of the CDR3 is 17 residues. The CDR3 sequence is CARSLVRGRVGSYEQYF. The CDR3 DNA sequence: TGTGCCAGAAGCTTGGTAAGGGGCAGGGTTGGCTCCTACGAGCAGTACTTC.

Only one count was recorded for this clone. The genes are TRBV9 and TRBJ2-1; 10 bases line up with TRBD1. This CDR3 has 14 residues. Germline lookup yields CDR1 SGDLS and CDR2 YYNGEE. V shed 4 bases and J 8 bases; nucleotides not matched to a gene: 6. CDR3 amino acids: CASSPGQGFDEQFF. Here the CDR3 DNA reads TGTGCCAGCAGCCCGGGACAGGGGTTCGATGAGCAGTTCTTC.